One TCR beta chain is described in this entry. Its specificity is unknown. The source of the sample is a study of T cell responses to AZD1222 COVID-19 vaccine. Produced via immunoSEQ multiplex PCR; TCRdb's table is partial and in-frame only. Among 95,000 to 130,000 clones listed, approximately 93% were seen once. Trimming removed 4 bases from V and 1 base from J, with 16 bases in between. Germline V gene lookup returns CDR1 MDHEN and CDR2 SYDVKM. CDR3 length equals 16 residues. Findings and caveats of the study: The donor cohort was predominantly white British with a female majority, and clonal diversity may have been underestimated. Baseline antibody screening turned up just a handful of seropositive AZD1222 recipients.

The chain uses TRBV28 and TRBJ2-5, with D tentatively TRBD2 (6 bases). This specimen was peripheral blood, taken on day 0 of AZD1222 vaccination. The TCR sequence derives from an adult in good health. CDR3 sequence (DNA): TGTGCCAGCAGTTGGGCCGGGCCTAGCGCCCAAGAGACCCAGTACTTC. Translation: CASSWAGPSAQETQYF.